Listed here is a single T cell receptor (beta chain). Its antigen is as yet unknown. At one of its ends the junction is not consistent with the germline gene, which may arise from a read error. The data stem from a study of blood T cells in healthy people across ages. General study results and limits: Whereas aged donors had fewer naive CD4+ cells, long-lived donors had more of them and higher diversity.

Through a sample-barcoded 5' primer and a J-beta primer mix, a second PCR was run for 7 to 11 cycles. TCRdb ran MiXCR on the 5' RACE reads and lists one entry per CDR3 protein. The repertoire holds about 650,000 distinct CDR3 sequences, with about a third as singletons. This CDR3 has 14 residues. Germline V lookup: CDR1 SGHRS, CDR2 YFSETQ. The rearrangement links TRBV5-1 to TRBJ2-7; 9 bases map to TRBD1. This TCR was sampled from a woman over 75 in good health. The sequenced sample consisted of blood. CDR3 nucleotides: TGCGCCAGCAGCTTATGGGACAGGGCCTACGGGCAGTACTTC. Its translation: CASSLWDRAYGQYF.